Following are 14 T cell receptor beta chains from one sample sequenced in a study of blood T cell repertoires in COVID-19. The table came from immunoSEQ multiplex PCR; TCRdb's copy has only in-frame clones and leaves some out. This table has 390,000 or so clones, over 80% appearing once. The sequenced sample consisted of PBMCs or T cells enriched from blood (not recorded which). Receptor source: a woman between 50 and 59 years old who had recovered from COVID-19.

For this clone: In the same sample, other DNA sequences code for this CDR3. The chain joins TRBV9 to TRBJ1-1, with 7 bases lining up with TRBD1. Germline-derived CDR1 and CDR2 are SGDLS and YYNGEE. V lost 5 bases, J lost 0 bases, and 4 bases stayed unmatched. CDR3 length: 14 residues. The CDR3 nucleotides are TGTGCCAGCAGTCCGGGACAGATGAACACTGAAGCTTTCTTT. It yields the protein CASSPGQMNTEAFF.

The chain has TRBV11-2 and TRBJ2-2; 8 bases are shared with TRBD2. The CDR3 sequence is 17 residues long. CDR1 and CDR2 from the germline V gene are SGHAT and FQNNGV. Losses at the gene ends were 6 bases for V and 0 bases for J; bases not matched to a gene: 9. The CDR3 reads CASSRSGRAANTGELFF. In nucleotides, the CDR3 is TGTGCCAGCAGTCGGAGCGGGAGAGCCGCGAACACCGGGGAGCTGTTTTTT.

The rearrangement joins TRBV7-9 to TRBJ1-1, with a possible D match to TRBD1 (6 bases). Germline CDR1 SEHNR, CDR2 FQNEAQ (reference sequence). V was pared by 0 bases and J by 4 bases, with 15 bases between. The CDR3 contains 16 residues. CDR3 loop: CASSLAGTSLPTEAFF. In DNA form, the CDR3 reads TGTGCCAGCAGCTTAGCCGGGACAAGTCTGCCCACTGAAGCTTTCTTT.

The CDR3 region has the DNA TGCGCCAGCAGCTCCCTGGGGGGTGGAGAATCACCCCTCCACTTT. Translation: CASSSLGGGESPLHF. This chain uses TRBV5-1 with TRBJ1-6; tentative D call: TRBD1 (5 bases). The CDR3 contains 15 residues. From germline, CDR1 is SGHRS and CDR2 YFSETQ. Trimming cost V 3 bases and J 10 bases, with 17 bases left between them.

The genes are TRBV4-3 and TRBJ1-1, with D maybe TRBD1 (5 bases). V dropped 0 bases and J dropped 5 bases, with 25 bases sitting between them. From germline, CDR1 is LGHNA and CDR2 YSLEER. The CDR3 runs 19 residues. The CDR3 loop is CASSQEPSGGYPTWTEAFF. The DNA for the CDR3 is TGCGCCAGCAGCCAAGAACCGAGCGGGGGATACCCCACCTGGACTGAAGCTTTCTTT.

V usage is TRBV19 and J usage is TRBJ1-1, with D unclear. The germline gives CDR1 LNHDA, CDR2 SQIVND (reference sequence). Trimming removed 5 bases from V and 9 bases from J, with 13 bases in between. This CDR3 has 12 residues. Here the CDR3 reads CASSERPGQAFF. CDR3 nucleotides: TGTGCCAGTAGTGAGAGGCCCGGTCAAGCTTTCTTT.

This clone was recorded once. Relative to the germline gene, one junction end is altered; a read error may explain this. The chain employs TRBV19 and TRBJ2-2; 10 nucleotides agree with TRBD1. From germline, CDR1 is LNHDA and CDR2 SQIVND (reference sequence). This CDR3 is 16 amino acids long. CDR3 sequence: CASSVLKSTGGRGAVF. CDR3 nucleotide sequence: TGTGCCAGTAGTGTTCTCAAATCGACAGGGGGCCGGGGAGCTGTTTTT.

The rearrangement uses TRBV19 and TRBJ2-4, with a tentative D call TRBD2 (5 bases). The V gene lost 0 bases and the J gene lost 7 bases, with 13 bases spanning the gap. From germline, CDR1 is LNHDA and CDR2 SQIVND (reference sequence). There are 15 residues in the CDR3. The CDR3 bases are TGTGCCAGTAGTATAGATGTGGAGGTCGGGAACATTCAGTACTTC. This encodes CASSIDVEVGNIQYF.

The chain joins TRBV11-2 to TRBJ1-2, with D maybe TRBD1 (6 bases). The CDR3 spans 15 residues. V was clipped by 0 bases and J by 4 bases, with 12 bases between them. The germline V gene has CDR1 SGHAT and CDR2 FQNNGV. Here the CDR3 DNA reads TGTGCCAGCAGCTTAGAGGGCAGGGGCCTCTATGGCTACACCTTC. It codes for CASSLEGRGLYGYTF.

DNA of the CDR3: TGTGCCAGCAGTTTATCACCCCCTAGCGGGGTTGGACCCCAGGAGACCCAGTACTTC. Amino acids: CASSLSPPSGVGPQETQYF. V is TRBV27 and J is TRBJ2-5; 9 bases map to TRBD2. After removal of 0 bases from V and 5 bases from J, the junction contained 16 bases not matched to a gene. The CDR3 length is 19 residues. In germline, CDR1 is MNHEY, CDR2 SMNVEV (reference sequence).

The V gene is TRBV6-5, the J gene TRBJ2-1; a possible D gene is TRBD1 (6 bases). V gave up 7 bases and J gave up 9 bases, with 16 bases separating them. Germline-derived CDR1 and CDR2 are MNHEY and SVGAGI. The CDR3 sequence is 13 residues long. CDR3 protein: CASKARLGGEQFF. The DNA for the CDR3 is TGTGCCAGCAAAGCGCGCCTAGGGGGTGAGCAGTTCTTC.

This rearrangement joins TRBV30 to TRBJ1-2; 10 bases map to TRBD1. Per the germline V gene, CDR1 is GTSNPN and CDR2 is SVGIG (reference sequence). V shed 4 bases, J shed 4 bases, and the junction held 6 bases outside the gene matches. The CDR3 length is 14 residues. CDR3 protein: CAWTGQGLSYGYTF. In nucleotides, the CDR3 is TGTGCCTGGACGGGACAGGGGTTATCCTATGGCTACACCTTC.

The CDR3 loop is CASSQTSGGSEAFF. The CDR3 bases are TGTGCCAGCAGCCAAACGTCCGGGGGGTCTGAAGCTTTCTTT. The chain is built from TRBV3-1 (or the pseudogene TRBV3-2) and TRBJ1-1; D might be TRBD1 (5 bases). The CDR3 covers 14 residues. Germline-derived CDR1 and CDR2 are LGHDT and YNNKEL (reference sequence). V was pared by 2 bases and J by 6 bases, with 13 bases between.

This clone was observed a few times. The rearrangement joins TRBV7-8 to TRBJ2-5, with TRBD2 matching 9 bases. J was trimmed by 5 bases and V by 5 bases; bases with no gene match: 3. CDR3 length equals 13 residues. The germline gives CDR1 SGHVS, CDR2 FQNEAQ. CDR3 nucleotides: TGTGCCAGCAGCCTAGGACTAGCGGAGACCCAGTACTTC. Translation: CASSLGLAETQYF.